This T cell receptor beta chain was identified in a study of cytomegalovirus exposure and HLA in healthy donors. CDR3 size: 14 residues. Per the germline V gene, CDR1 is MDHEN and CDR2 is SYDVKM. Trimming removed 8 bases from V and 4 bases from J; junction bases left unmatched: 6. This PCR relied on a set of 60 Vbeta primers and 13 Jbeta primers. The method was immunoSEQ multiplex PCR; TCRdb's version includes in-frame clones alone and lacks a portion of them. The data hold about 94,000 clones, with 65% to 80% observed a single time. This chain links TRBV28 with TRBJ2-2, with 8 bases fitting TRBD2. The sequence came from a middle-aged man in good health and CMV-seropositive. The sample taken for sequencing was PBMCs. CDR3: CASRSGGPTGELFF. DNA for the CDR3: TGTGCCAGCCGATCGGGGGGGCCCACCGGGGAGCTGTTTTTT.